This TCR beta chain was sequenced for a study of cytomegalovirus exposure and HLA in healthy donors. Study background: Earlier sequencing of 200 million or so T cells yielded approximately 120 million unique TCR beta sequences. Notes on the study in general: It was confirmed in vitro that a few of the CMV-associated chains were specific for CMV antigens. Rarity marked most TCR sequences, yet some public TCRs occurred in many donors.

These donors counted as nominally healthy when sampled, but unrecorded immune exposures were likely. A note on this clone: As yet, its antigen is unknown.

CDR1 is GTSNPN, CDR2 SVGIG, per germline (reference sequence). The CDR3 consists of 13 residues. V lost 4 bases to trimming and J lost 7 bases, with 11 bases between them. The PCR was carried out with 60 Vbeta primers and 13 Jbeta primers. The method was immunoSEQ multiplex PCR; TCRdb's version includes in-frame clones alone and lacks a portion of them. Recorded here are approximately 120,000 clones; the top ten clones represent less than 3%. The receptor comes from a man under 40 in good health and CMV-seronegative. V and J are TRBV30 and TRBJ1-6; D is possibly TRBD1 (6 bases). The sample was PBMCs. CDR3 amino acids: CAWNEQGNSPLHF. CDR3 in DNA: TGTGCCTGGAATGAGCAGGGGAATTCACCCCTCCACTTT.